The clone carrying this TCR beta chain turned up a few times. This specimen belongs to a study of spatial heterogeneity in lung cancer. Study information: The average appearance count of each unique TCR and UMI combination in raw reads was more than 9.5.

This CDR3 contains 15 residues. Between the trimmed V and J ends, which lost 2 bases and 2 bases, there was a span of 11 bases. Time point defined: sample taken at primary tumor resection. In each case, whole RNA from tumor, nontumor lung or frozen PBMC was sequenced unsorted. Samples were obtained from roughly 65 donors, all untreated early-stage non-small cell lung cancer patients. In TCRdb, the 5' RACE reads were re-called with MiXCR into one record per CDR3 protein. Here the sample spans 6,000 to 9,000 distinct CDR3 sequences, about 5.4% being singletons. The sequencing used normal lung tissue next to the tumor, collected at surgery. This TCR came from a female donor with early-stage non-small cell lung cancer. This chain connects TRBV12-3 or TRBV12-4 to TRBJ2-3, with D tentatively TRBD2 (6 bases). CDR3 region: CASSLRGDSTDTQYF. The CDR3 coding sequence is TGTGCCAGCAGTTTACGAGGGGACTCCACAGATACGCAGTATTTT.